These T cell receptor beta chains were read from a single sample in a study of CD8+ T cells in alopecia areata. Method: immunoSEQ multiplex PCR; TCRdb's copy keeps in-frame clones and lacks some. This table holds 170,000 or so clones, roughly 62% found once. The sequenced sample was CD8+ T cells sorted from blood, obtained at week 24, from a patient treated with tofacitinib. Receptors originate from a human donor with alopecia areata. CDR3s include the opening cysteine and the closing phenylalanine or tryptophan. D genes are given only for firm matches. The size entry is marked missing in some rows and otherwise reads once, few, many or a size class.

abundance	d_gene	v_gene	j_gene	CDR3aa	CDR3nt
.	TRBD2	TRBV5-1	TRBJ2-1	CASSPRGLAGEDEQFF	TGCGCCAGCAGCCCACGGGGACTAGCGGGGGAGGATGAGCAGTTCTTC
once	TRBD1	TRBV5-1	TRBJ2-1	CASSSDRGVGDEQFF	TGCGCCAGCAGCTCCGACAGGGGGGTAGGCGATGAGCAGTTCTTC
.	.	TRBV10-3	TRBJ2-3	CAISDETKSQYF	TGTGCCATCAGTGACGAAACGAAGTCGCAGTATTTT
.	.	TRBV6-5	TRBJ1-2	CASSSQGLEAF	TGTGCCAGCAGTTCCCAAGGGTTGGAGGCGTTC
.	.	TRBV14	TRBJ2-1	CASSPGYSYNEQFF	TGTGCCAGCAGCCCGGGATACTCCTACAATGAGCAGTTCTTC
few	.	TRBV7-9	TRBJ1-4	CASSEARENEKLFF	TGTGCCAGCAGTGAGGCCAGGGAAAATGAAAAACTGTTTTTT
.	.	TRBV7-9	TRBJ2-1	CASSSHSGVSNEQFF	TGTGCCAGCAGCTCACATAGCGGTGTTAGCAATGAGCAGTTCTTC
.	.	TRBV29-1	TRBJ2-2	CSVGQHGGELFF	TGCAGCGTTGGGCAGCACGGCGGGGAGCTGTTTTTT
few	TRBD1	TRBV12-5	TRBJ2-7	CASGLGQGVYEQYF	TGTGCTAGTGGTTTGGGACAGGGAGTCTACGAGCAGTACTTC
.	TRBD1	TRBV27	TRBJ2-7	CASSDGTGDAKQYF	TGTGCCAGCAGTGACGGGACAGGGGATGCGAAGCAGTACTTC
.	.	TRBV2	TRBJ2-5	CASSEEAAKETQYF	TGTGCCAGCAGTGAGGAGGCAGCCAAAGAGACCCAGTACTTC
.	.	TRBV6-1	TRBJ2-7	CASSERGFPPIEQYF	TGTGCCAGCAGTGAACGCGGATTCCCCCCTATCGAGCAGTACTTC
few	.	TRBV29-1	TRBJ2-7	CSVEGAHEQYF	TGCAGCGTTGAGGGGGCCCACGAGCAGTACTTC
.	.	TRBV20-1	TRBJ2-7	CSARVWGEQYF	TGCAGTGCTAGAGTTTGGGGCGAGCAGTACTTC
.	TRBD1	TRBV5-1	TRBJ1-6	CASSTERTGNNSPLHF	TGCGCCAGCAGCACCGAACGGACAGGGAATAATTCACCCCTCCACTTT
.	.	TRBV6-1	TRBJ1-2	CASDRNYGYTF	TGTGCCAGTGACAGGAACTATGGCTACACCTTC
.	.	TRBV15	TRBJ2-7	CATSRSGDSYEQYF	TGTGCCACCAGCAGATCAGGGGATTCCTACGAGCAGTACTTC
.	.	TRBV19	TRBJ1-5	CASSMNPSNQPQHF	TGTGCCAGTAGTATGAACCCTAGCAATCAGCCCCAGCATTTT
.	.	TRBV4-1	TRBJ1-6	CASSQVPLGGENSPLHF	TGCGCCAGCAGCCAAGTGCCACTTGGGGGAGAGAATTCACCCCTCCACTTT
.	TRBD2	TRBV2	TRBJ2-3	CASSGTSGGTSDTQYF	TGTGCCAGCAGCGGTACTAGCGGGGGGACCTCAGATACGCAGTATTTT
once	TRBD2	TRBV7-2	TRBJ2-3	CASSLRRGVGTDTQYF	TGTGCCAGCAGCTTAAGGCGGGGGGTTGGCACAGATACGCAGTATTTT
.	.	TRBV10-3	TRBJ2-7	CAISVGGAGLNEQYF	TGTGCCATCAGTGTTGGGGGCGCAGGGTTAAACGAGCAGTACTTC
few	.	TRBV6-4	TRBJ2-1	CASSEQASWGEQFF	TGTGCCAGCAGTGAGCAGGCTTCTTGGGGGGAGCAGTTCTTC
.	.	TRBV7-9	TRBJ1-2	CASSYSAGPSGGCTF	TGTGCCAGCAGTTATTCGGCAGGACCTTCGGGCGGCTGCACCTTC
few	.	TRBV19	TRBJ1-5	CASSIRAEVSNQPQHF	TGTGCCAGTAGTATTCGGGCGGAGGTTAGCAATCAGCCCCAGCATTTT
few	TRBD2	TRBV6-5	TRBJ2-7	CASSYGAGVDYEQYF	TGTGCCAGCAGTTACGGAGCGGGGGTGGACTACGAGCAGTACTTC